This T cell receptor beta chain was recovered during a study of response to subunit inactivated influenza vaccine. Using its own MiXCR run on the RT-PCR reads, TCRdb lists one record per CDR3 protein. The sample includes some 480,000 distinct CDR3 sequences, about a tenth of them seen just once. The study's findings and limits: Researchers suggested that each seasonal influenza vaccination recruits few new T cells.

From germline, CDR1 is KGHDR and CDR2 SFDVKD. The CDR3 has 14 residues. Germline trimming cut 4 bases from V and 13 bases from J; bases unmatched to any gene: 8. Turning to this clonotype: The antigen is undetermined.

Sequenced here: PBMCs from blood, sampled 40 to 50 days after vaccination. This receptor was taken from a man aged 50 to 59 who received an inactivated influenza vaccine. V is TRBV24-1 and J is TRBJ2-1; 11 bases are a match to TRBD2. The CDR3 is CATSETGTSGLQFF. The CDR3 DNA reads TGTGCCACCAGTGAAACCGGGACTAGCGGATTACAGTTCTTC.